Listed below are T cell receptor beta chains from one sample, sequenced in a study of blood T cells in healthy people across ages. MiXCR was run by TCRdb on the 5' RACE reads, yielding one entry per CDR3 protein. There are 540,000 or so distinct CDR3 sequences in the sample; more than 20% occur only once, and approximately 10% lies in the top ten. The data were also submitted as part of a second study, on T cells of mothers and their children.

The sequencing input was blood. The receptors were sampled from a boy aged 10-17 years in good health. Each CDR3 is given with its conserved first and last residue. Fields, in order: CDR3 DNA, CDR3 protein, V gene, J gene, CDR3 length, D gene, clone size. D genes are given only for firm matches. Rows give clone size only sometimes, using once, few, many, or a class for an expanded clone.

TGTGCCAGCAACGGTGGCTCCTACAATGAGCAGTTCTTC	CASNGGSYNEQFF	TRBV28	TRBJ2-1	13	NA	few
TGTGCCAGCAGCTCTTTACAGGGGCGAGTAGGACTCAGCTCCTACGAGCAGTACTTC	CASSSLQGRVGLSSYEQYF	TRBV7-9	TRBJ2-7	19	TRBD1	NA
TGTGCCAGCAGCCAAGAGGGGACAGCGGGGCCGTGGACTGAAGCTTTCTTT	CASSQEGTAGPWTEAFF	TRBV14	TRBJ1-1	17	TRBD1	NA
TGTGCCAGCCGAAGTGCAGGAGGCGAGCAGTACTTC	CASRSAGGEQYF	TRBV6-6	TRBJ2-7	12	NA	few
TGTGCCAGCAGCTTAGGCCGTAGCGGGAGCTACGAGCAGTACTTC	CASSLGRSGSYEQYF	TRBV13	TRBJ2-7	15	TRBD2	NA
TGCAGCGTAGAAGTCCGGGACACCTACGAGCAGTACTTC	CSVEVRDTYEQYF	TRBV29-1	TRBJ2-7	13	NA	few
TGTGCCAGCATTGGGTTACTCGGGCGGAGTTCACCCCTCCACTTT	CASIGLLGRSSPLHF	TRBV6-1	TRBJ1-6	15	NA	NA
TGTGCCAGCACCCGGGTCGCGGGGAATGAGCAGTTCTTC	CASTRVAGNEQFF	TRBV11-2	TRBJ2-1	13	NA	few
TGCGCCAGCAGCTTGACGGCAGGGGGGTCTAATGAAAAACTGTTTTTT	CASSLTAGGSNEKLFF	TRBV5-1	TRBJ1-4	16	TRBD1	few
TGTGCCAGCAGCCTCCCGGGCCCTACCGATACTGGTCTCCACTTT	CASSLPGPTDTGLHF	TRBV28	TRBJ1-6	15	NA	many
TGTGCCAGCAGCCGGCGGGAGATGGAGACAGATACGCAGTATTTT	CASSRREMETDTQYF	TRBV4-2	TRBJ2-3	15	TRBD2	many
TGTGCCATCAGTGAGCTCCGGACAGGATCCTACAATGAGCAGTTCTTC	CAISELRTGSYNEQFF	TRBV10-3	TRBJ2-1	16	TRBD1	few
TGTGCCAGCAGCTCCGTTCTGGGGTATAATGAAAAACTGTTTTTT	CASSSVLGYNEKLFF	TRBV7-2	TRBJ1-4	15	NA	few
TGTGCCAGCAGTTACGCGACTGCCTCCTACGAGCAGTACTTC	CASSYATASYEQYF	TRBV6-5	TRBJ2-7	14	NA	few
TGTGCCAGCAGCTTAAATGGGTGGGGGCGCAATGAGCAGTTCTTC	CASSLNGWGRNEQFF	TRBV7-2	TRBJ2-1	15	NA	few
TGTGCCAGCAGCCAAGTAGCGGGAGACTCCACCGGGGAGCTGTTTTTT	CASSQVAGDSTGELFF	TRBV14	TRBJ2-2	16	TRBD2	few
TGCAGTGCTAGAGTACTAGCGGGTGAGCAGTACTTC	CSARVLAGEQYF	TRBV20-1	TRBJ2-7	12	TRBD2	NA
TGCAGTGCTAGACCACCAGTGGGGTGGGAGACCCAGTACTTC	CSARPPVGWETQYF	TRBV20-1	TRBJ2-5	14	NA	NA
TGCAGTGCTCCCGGGGGTCTGGACACGTCCACTCCGGGAGTGAACACTGAAGCTTTCTTT	CSAPGGLDTSTPGVNTEAFF	TRBV20-1	TRBJ1-1	20	NA	few
TGTGCCAGCAGCCAAGTTGGGAGGGGGCGCTTTCCCGGGGAGCTGTTTTTT	CASSQVGRGRFPGELFF	TRBV3-1	TRBJ2-2	17	NA	many
TGTGCCAGCAGCGATTCTAGGACAGGATCAGGGGCCAACGTCCTGACTTTC	CASSDSRTGSGANVLTF	TRBV7-9	TRBJ2-6	17	TRBD1	NA
TGTGCCAGCAGCTCTAGCGGCTACTCCACAGATACGCAGTATTTT	CASSSSGYSTDTQYF	TRBV3-1	TRBJ2-3	15	TRBD2	NA
TGTGCCAGCAGCGAATCTTACAGGGGTTCGACTGAAGCTTTCTTT	CASSESYRGSTEAFF	TRBV5-5	TRBJ1-1	15	TRBD1	few
TGTGCCAGCAGTTTTACCGAGCGGGAAAACTACGAGCAGTACTTC	CASSFTERENYEQYF	TRBV12-3/TRBV12-4	TRBJ2-7	15	TRBD2	few
TGTGCCAGCTCACCCGAGGACGTTGGGGAGACCCAGTACTTC	CASSPEDVGETQYF	TRBV18	TRBJ2-5	14	NA	NA
TGCAGTGCTAGGTTTTTCGGGACCGGGGATGAAAAACTGTTTTTT	CSARFFGTGDEKLFF	TRBV20-1	TRBJ1-4	15	NA	NA
TGTGCCAGCAGCTTAGCAGTAACGGGCGAGCAGTACTTC	CASSLAVTGEQYF	TRBV7-9	TRBJ2-7	13	NA	NA
TGTGCCAGCAGCTTAGCGGGTAGCGACAATGAGCAGTTCTTC	CASSLAGSDNEQFF	TRBV7-6	TRBJ2-1	14	NA	NA
TGCGCCAGCAGCCGAACTAGCGGGAGTACGGATGAGCAGTTCTTC	CASSRTSGSTDEQFF	TRBV4-1	TRBJ2-1	15	TRBD2	few
TGTGCCAGCAGCCTTGTCTATGGCTACACCTTC	CASSLVYGYTF	TRBV21-1	TRBJ1-2	11	NA	few
TGTGCCAGCAACTCGGGACAGGGGATTGTTAGGGCCCAGTACTTC	CASNSGQGIVRAQYF	TRBV28	TRBJ2-5	15	TRBD1	few
TGCAGTGCTAGAGCGGGGGGTGCGGCTAGCACAGATACGCAGTATTTT	CSARAGGAASTDTQYF	TRBV20-1	TRBJ2-3	16	TRBD2	NA
TGTGCCAGCAAAGGGACAGGTGGGCTAGCGGATGTTGGGCAAGAGACCCAGTACTTC	CASKGTGGLADVGQETQYF	TRBV28	TRBJ2-5	19	NA	NA
TGTGCCAGCAGTTTAACCGGGACTAGCGGGAGTTCCTACGAGCAGTACTTC	CASSLTGTSGSSYEQYF	TRBV6-5	TRBJ2-7	17	TRBD2	few
TGTGCCGGCAGTATCGACAGGGCGACCTACGAGCAGTACTTC	CAGSIDRATYEQYF	TRBV12-3/TRBV12-4	TRBJ2-7	14	TRBD1	NA
TGTGCCAGCAGTTCCACTTTCCCCGTCCAAGAGACCCAGTACTTC	CASSSTFPVQETQYF	TRBV6-2/TRBV6-3	TRBJ2-5	15	NA	NA
TGCAGCGCCGCGGGTCTCCCGGGCCGGAACACTGAAGCTTTCTTT	CSAAGLPGRNTEAFF	TRBV29-1	TRBJ1-1	15	NA	few
TGTGCCAGCAGTTTAGACCAATGGACCGTAGGGGAGTTCAGCGAGCAGTACTTC	CASSLDQWTVGEFSEQYF	TRBV12-3/TRBV12-4	TRBJ2-7	18	NA	many
TGCAGCGCCAAAATCCGGGACAGGGGCTACGAGCAGTACTTC	CSAKIRDRGYEQYF	TRBV29-1	TRBJ2-7	14	TRBD1	NA
TGTGCCATCGAAACGCAGGGGAGTCCCTACGAGCAGTACTTC	CAIETQGSPYEQYF	TRBV28	TRBJ2-7	14	NA	NA
TGCAGTGCCGTTCACAGCAACACCGGGGAGCTGTTTTTT	CSAVHSNTGELFF	TRBV20-1	TRBJ2-2	13	NA	few
TGTGCCAGCAGTTTCCTCCTCGGGGGGCGGGTTGAAAAACTGTTTTTT	CASSFLLGGRVEKLFF	TRBV27	TRBJ1-4	16	NA	few
TGCGCCAGCAGCATGGGCGGGGGGAACACTGAAGCTTTCTTT	CASSMGGGNTEAFF	TRBV5-1	TRBJ1-1	14	NA	few
TGTGCCAGCAGCTCTTTCCTGGGGGGTGGTTCACCCCTCCACTTT	CASSSFLGGGSPLHF	TRBV6-5	TRBJ1-6	15	NA	few
TGCGCCAGCAGCTCCGCCGCGCGGGCGGAGGAGGAGCAGTACTTC	CASSSAARAEEEQYF	TRBV5-1	TRBJ2-7	15	NA	NA
TGTGCCAGGGCCCCCGTTGAGGTTGCGGGAGGGAGAATAGATGAGCAGTTCTTC	CARAPVEVAGGRIDEQFF	TRBV28	TRBJ2-1	18	TRBD2	few
TGCAGTGCTAGAGATAGGCGGATGAACACTGAGGCTTTCTTT	CSARDRRMNTEAFF	TRBV20-1	TRBJ1-1	14	NA	NA
TGTGCCATCAGTGAGTCGCCACACTCTGGGGCCAACGTCCTGACTTTC	CAISESPHSGANVLTF	TRBV10-3	TRBJ2-6	16	NA	few
TGTGCCAGCAGCCAGTTAGCCGGGGAGCTGTTTTTT	CASSQLAGELFF	TRBV7-2	TRBJ2-2	12	NA	few